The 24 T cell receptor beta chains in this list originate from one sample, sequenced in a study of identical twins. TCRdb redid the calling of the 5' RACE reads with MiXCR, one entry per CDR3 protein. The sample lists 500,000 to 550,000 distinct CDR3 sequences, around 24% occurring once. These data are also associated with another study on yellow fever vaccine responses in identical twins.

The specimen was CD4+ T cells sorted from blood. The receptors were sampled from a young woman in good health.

CDR3 protein: CLGQVNTEAFF. The CDR3, as DNA: TGCCTGGGGCAGGTGAACACTGAAGCTTTCTTT. The V call is TRBV20-1, the J call TRBJ1-1, with a possible D match to TRBD1 (5 bases). CDR1 DFQATT and CDR2 SNEGSKA come from the germline V gene (reference sequence). This CDR3 spans 11 amino acids.

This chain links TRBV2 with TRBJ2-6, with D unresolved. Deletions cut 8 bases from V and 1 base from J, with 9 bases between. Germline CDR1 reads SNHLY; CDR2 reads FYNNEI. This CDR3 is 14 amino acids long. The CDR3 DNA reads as TGTGCCAGCTCACGTGAATCTGGGGCCAACGTCCTGACTTTC. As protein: CASSRESGANVLTF. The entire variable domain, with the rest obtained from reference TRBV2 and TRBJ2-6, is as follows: EPEVTQTPSHQVTQMGQEVILRCVPISNHLYFYWYRQILGQKVEFLVSFYNNEISEKSEIFDDQFSVERPDGSNFTLKIRSTKLEDSAMYFCASSRESGANVLTFGAGSRLTVL.

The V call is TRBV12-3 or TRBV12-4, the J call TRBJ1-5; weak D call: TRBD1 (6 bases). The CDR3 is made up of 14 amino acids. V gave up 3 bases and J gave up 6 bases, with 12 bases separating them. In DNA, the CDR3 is TGTGCCAGCAGTTTTGGGGGCGGTGGTCAGCCCCAGCATTTT. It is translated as CASSFGGGGQPQHF.

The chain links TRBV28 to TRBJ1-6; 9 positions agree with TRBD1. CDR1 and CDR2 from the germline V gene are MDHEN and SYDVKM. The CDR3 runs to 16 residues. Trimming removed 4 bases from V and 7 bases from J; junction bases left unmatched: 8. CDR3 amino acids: CASSSAGQGRNSPLHF. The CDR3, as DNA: TGTGCCAGCAGTTCCGCCGGACAGGGGAGGAATTCACCCCTCCACTTT.

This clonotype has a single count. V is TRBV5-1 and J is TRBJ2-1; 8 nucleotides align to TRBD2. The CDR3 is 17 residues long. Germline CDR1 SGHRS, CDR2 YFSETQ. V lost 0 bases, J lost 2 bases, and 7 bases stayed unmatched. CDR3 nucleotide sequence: TGCGCCAGCAGCTTGGCCGAGGCTAGCGGGCCCTACAATGAGCAGTTCTTC. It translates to CASSLAEASGPYNEQFF.

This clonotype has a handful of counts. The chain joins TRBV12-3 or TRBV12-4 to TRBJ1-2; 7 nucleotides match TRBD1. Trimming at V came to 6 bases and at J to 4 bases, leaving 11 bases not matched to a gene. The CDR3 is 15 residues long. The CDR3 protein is CASSLRDSRGYGYTF. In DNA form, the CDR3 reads TGTGCCAGCAGCCTTCGGGACAGCCGGGGCTATGGCTACACCTTC.

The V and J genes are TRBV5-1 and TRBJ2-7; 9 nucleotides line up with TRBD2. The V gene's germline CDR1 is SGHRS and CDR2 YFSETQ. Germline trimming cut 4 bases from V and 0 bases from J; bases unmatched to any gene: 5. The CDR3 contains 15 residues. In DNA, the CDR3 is TGCGCCAGCAGCAGGAGCGGGAGGACCTCCTACGAGCAGTACTTC. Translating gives CASSRSGRTSYEQYF.

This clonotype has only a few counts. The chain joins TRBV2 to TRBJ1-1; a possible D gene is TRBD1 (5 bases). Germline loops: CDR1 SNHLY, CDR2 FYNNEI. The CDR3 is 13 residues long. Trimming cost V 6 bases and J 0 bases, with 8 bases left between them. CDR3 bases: TGTGCCAGCAGGAGACAGATGAACACTGAAGCTTTCTTT. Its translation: CASRRQMNTEAFF.

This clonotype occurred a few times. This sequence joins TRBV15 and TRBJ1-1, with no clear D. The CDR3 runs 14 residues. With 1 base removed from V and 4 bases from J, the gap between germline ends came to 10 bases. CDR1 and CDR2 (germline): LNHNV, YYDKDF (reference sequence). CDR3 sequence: CATSRVSAITEAFF. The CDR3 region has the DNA TGTGCCACCAGCAGAGTCTCCGCCATCACTGAAGCTTTCTTT.

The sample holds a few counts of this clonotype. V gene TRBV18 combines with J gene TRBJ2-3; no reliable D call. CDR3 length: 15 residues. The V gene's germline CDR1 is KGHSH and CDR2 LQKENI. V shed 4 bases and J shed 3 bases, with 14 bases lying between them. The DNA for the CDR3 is TGTGCCAGCTCACGTGCCTCAAGCCGAACAGATACGCAGTATTTT. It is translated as CASSRASSRTDTQYF.

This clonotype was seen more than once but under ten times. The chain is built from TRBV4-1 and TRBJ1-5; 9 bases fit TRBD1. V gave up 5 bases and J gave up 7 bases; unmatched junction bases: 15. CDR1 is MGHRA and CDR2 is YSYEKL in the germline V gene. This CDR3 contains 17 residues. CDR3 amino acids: CASSGTGRGQGSQPQHF. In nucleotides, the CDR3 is TGCGCCAGCAGCGGTACCGGCCGAGGACAGGGGAGCCAGCCCCAGCATTTT.

CDR3 DNA sequence: TGTGCCAGCAGTTTTAGACAGATACAAGAGACCCAGTACTTC. Translating it yields CASSFRQIQETQYF. The J gene is TRBJ2-5, the V gene TRBV28; maybe TRBD1 (5 bases). Deletions cut 3 bases from V and 2 bases from J, with 10 bases between. The CDR3 contains 14 residues. Germline CDR1 MDHEN, CDR2 SYDVKM.

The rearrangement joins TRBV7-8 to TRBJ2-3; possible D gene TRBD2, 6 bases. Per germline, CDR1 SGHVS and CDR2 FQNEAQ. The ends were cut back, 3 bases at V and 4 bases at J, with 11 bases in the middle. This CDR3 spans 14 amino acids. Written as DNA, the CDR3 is TGTGCCAGCAGCTTCCTTGGAGGGCCAGATACGCAGTATTTT. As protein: CASSFLGGPDTQYF.

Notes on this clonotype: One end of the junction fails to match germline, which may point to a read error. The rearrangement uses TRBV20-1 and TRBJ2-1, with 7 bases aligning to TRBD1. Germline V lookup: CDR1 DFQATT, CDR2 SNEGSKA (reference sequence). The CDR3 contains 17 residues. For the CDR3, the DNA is TGCTGTGCTAGAGATCTCGTCGGACAGGACGCCTACAATGAGCAGTTCTTC. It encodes CCARDLVGQDAYNEQFF.

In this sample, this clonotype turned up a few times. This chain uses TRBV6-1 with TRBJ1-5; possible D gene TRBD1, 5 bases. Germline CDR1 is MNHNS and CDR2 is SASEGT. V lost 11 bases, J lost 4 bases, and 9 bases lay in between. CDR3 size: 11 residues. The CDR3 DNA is TGTGCCGGCGGGGGGAATCAGCCCCAGCATTTT. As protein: CAGGGNQPQHF.

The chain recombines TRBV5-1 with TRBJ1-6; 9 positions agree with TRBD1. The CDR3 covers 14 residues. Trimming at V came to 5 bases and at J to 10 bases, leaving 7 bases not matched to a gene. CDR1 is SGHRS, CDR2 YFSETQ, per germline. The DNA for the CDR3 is TGCGCCAGCAGTCAAGGACAGGGGAGGTCACCCCTCCACTTT. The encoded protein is CASSQGQGRSPLHF.

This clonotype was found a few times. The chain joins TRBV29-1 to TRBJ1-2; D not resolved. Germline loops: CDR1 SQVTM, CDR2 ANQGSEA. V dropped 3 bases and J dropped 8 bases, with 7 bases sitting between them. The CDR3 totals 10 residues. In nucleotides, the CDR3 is TGCAGCGTTGAGGGAGAGGGCTACACCTTC. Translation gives CSVEGEGYTF.

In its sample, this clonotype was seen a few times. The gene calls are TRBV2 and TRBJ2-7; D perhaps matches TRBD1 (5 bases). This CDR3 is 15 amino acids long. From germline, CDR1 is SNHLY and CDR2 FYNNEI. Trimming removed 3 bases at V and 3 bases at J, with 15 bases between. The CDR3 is CASSEFTVGVYEQYF. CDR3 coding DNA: TGTGCCAGCAGTGAGTTTACAGTAGGGGTCTACGAGCAGTACTTC.

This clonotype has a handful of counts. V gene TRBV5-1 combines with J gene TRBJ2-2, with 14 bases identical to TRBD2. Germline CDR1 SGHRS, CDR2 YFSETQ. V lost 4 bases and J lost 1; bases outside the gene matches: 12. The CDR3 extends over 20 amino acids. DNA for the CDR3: TGCGCCAGCAGCCCATCCGGGACTAGCGGGAGTCCTCTGAACACCGGGGAGCTGTTTTTT. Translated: CASSPSGTSGSPLNTGELFF.

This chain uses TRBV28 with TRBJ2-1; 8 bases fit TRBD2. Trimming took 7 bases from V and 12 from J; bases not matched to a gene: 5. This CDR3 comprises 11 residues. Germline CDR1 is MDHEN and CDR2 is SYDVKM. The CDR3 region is CASKAGGVQFF. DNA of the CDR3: TGTGCCAGCAAAGCCGGGGGGGTGCAGTTCTTC.

The CDR3, as DNA: TGTGCCAGCATGAGGGGGACCCCTGGGGCCAACGTCCTGACTTTC. This gives the protein CASMRGTPGANVLTF. The rearrangement joins TRBV7-9 to TRBJ2-6, with TRBD1 as a possible D gene (6 bases). This CDR3 is built from 15 residues. The germline V and J ends were trimmed by 7 bases and 2 bases, with 12 bases remaining between them. Germline V CDR1 and CDR2: SEHNR, FQNEAQ (reference sequence).

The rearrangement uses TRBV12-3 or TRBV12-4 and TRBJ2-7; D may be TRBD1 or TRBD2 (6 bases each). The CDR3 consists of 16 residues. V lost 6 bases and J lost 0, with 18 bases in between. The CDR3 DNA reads TGTGCCAGCAGACCAACCAGGGGACTCCGCTCCTACGAGCAGTACTTC. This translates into CASRPTRGLRSYEQYF.

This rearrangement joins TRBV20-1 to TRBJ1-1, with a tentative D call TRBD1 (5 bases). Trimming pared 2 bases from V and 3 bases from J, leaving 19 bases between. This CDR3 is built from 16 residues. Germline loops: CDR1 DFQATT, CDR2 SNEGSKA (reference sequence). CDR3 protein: CSARNYSTGADTEAFF. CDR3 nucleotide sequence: TGCAGTGCTAGAAATTATTCCACAGGTGCGGACACTGAAGCTTTCTTT.

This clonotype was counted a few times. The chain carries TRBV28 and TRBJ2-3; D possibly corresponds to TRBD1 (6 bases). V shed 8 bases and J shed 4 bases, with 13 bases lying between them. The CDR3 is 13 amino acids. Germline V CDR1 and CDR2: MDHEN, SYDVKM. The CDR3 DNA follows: TGTGCCAGCCACCGAGCAGGGGCAGATACGCAGTATTTT. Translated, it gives CASHRAGADTQYF. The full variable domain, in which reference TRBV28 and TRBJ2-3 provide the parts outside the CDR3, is DVKVTQSSRYLVKRTGEKVFLECVQDMDHENMFWYRQDPGLGLRLIYFSYDVKMKEKGDIPEGYSVSREKKERFSLILESASTNQTSMYLCASHRAGADTQYFGPGTRLTVL.